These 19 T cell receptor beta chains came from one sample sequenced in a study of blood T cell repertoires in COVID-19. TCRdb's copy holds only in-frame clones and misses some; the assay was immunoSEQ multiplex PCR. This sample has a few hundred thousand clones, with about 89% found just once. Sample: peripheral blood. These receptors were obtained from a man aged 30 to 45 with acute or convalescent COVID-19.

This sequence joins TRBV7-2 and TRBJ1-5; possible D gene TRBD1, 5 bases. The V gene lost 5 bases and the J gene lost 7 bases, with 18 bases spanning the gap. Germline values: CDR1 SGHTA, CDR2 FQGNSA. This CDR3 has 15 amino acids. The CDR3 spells CASSRDLGGGQPQHF. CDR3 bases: TGTGCCAGCAGCCGGGACTTGGGGGGAGGACAGCCCCAGCATTTT.

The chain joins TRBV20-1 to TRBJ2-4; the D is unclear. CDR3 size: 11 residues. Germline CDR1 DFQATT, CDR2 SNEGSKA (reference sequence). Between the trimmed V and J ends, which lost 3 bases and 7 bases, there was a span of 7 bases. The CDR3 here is CSASDMNIQYF. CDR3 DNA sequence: TGCAGTGCTAGCGACATGAACATTCAGTACTTC.

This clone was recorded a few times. CDR3 sequence reads: CASSPGTPNTEAFF. Written as DNA, the CDR3 is TGTGCCAGCTCACCGGGGACTCCGAACACTGAAGCTTTCTTT. The gene calls are TRBV18 and TRBJ1-1, with D possibly TRBD1 on 5 matching bases. Germline values: CDR1 KGHSH, CDR2 LQKENI. This CDR3 has 14 residues. The V gene lost 3 bases and the J gene lost 1 base, with 9 bases spanning the gap.

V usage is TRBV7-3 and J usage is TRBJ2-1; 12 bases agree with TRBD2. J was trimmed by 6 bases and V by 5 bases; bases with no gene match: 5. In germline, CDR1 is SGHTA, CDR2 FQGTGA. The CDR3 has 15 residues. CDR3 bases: TGTGCCAGCAGCCCAAGACTAGCGGGGGCCAATGAGCAGTTCTTC. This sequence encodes CASSPRLAGANEQFF.

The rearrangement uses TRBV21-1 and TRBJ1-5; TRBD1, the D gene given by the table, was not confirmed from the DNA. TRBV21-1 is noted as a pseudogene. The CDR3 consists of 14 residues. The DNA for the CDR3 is TGTGCCAGCAAGGGGCCCGTAAGCAATCAGCCCCAGCATTTT. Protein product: CASKGPVSNQPQHF.

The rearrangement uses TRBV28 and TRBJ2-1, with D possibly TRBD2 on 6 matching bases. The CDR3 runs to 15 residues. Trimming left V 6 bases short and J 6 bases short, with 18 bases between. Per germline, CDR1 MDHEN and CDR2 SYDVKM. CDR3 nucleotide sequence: TGTGCCAGCAGCCCGACTAGAGGTACTTTCAATGAGCAGTTCTTC. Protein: CASSPTRGTFNEQFF.

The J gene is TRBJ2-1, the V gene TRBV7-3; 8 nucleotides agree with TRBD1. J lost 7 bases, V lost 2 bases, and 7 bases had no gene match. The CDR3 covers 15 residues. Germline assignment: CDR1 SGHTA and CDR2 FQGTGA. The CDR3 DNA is TGTGCCAGCAGCTTACTAAGGACAGGGCGAAATGAGCAGTTCTTC. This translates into CASSLLRTGRNEQFF.

The CDR3 here is CASSQEAFYRSRDQETQYF. In nucleotides, the CDR3 is TGTGCCAGCAGCCAAGAGGCTTTCTATCGTTCCAGGGACCAAGAGACCCAGTACTTC. The chain uses TRBV3-1 (or the pseudogene TRBV3-2) and TRBJ2-5, with D perhaps matching TRBD1 (5 bases). CDR1 is LGHDT and CDR2 is YNNKEL in the germline V gene (reference sequence). The CDR3 consists of 19 residues. Trimming removed 0 bases at V and 0 bases at J, with 20 bases between.

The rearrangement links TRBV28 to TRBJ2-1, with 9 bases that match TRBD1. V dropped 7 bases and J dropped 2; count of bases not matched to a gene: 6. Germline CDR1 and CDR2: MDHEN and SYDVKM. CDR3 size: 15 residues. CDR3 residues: CASNDGTGPYNEQFF. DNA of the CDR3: TGTGCCAGCAACGATGGGACAGGGCCCTACAATGAGCAGTTCTTC. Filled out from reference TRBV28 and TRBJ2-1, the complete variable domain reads DVKVTQSSRYLVKRTGEKVFLECVQDMDHENMFWYRQDPGLGLRLIYFSYDVKMKEKGDIPEGYSVSREKKERFSLILESASTNQTSMYLCASNDGTGPYNEQFFGPGTRLTVL.

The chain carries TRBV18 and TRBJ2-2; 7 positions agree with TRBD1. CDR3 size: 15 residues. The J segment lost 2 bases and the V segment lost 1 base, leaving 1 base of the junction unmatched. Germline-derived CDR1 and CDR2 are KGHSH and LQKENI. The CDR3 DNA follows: TGTGCCAGCTCACCACAGGGGGCAAACACCGGGGAGCTGTTTTTT. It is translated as CASSPQGANTGELFF.

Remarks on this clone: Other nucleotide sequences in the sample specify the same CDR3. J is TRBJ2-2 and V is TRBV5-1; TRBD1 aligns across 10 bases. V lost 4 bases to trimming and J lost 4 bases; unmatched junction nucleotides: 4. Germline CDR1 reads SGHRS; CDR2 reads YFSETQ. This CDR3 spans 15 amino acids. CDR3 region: CASSPRTGGTGELFF. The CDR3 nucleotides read TGCGCCAGCAGCCCCCGGACAGGGGGCACCGGGGAGCTGTTTTTT.

The CDR3 DNA is TGTGCCAGCAGCACCGGGACAGGGGTCTACGAGCAGTACTTC. Its protein is CASSTGTGVYEQYF. V usage is TRBV7-9 and J usage is TRBJ2-7; 10 nucleotides align to TRBD1. This CDR3 contains 14 residues. Germline V CDR1 and CDR2: SEHNR, FQNEAQ (reference sequence). J lost 3 bases, V lost 5 bases, and 4 bases had no gene match.

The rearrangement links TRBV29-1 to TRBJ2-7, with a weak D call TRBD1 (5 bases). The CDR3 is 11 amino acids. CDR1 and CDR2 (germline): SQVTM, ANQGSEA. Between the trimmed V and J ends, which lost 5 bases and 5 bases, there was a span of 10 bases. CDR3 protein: CSVSGRDEQYF. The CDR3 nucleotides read TGCAGCGTTTCAGGCAGGGACGAGCAGTACTTC.

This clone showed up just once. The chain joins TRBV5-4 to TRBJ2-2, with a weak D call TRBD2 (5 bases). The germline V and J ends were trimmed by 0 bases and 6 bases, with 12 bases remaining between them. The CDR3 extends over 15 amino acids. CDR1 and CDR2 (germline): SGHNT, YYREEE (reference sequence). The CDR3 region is CASSLVAGPAGELFF. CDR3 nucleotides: TGTGCCAGCAGCTTGGTCGCGGGTCCCGCCGGGGAGCTGTTTTTT.

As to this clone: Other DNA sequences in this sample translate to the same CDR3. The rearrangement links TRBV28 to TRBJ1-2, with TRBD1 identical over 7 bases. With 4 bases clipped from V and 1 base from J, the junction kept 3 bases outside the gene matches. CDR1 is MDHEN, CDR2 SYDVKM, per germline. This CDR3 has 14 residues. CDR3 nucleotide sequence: TGTGCCAGCAGTTCAGGGGGTATTAACTATGGCTACACCTTC. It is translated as CASSSGGINYGYTF.

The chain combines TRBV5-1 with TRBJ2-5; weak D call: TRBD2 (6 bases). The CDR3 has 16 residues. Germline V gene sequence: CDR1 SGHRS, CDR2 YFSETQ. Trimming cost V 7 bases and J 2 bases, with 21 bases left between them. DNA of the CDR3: TGCGCCAGCCGCCCCCTAGCCACCCGGGGGCAAGAGACCCAGTACTTC. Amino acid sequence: CASRPLATRGQETQYF.

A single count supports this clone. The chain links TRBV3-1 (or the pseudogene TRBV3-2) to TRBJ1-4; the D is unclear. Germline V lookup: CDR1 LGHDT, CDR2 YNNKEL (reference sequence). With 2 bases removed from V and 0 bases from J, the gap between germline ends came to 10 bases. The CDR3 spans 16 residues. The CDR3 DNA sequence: TGTGCCAGCAGCCAAATAACAGCATCAACTAATGAAAAACTGTTTTTT. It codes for CASSQITASTNEKLFF.

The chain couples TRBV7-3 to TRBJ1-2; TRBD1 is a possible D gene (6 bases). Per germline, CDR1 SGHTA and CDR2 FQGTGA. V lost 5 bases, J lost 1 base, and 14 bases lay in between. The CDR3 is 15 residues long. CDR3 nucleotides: TGTGCCAGCAGCCCCGGGGGGGCAAATAACTATGGCTACACCTTC. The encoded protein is CASSPGGANNYGYTF. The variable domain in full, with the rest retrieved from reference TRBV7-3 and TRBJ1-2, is GAGVSQTPSNKVTEKGKYVELRCDPISGHTALYWYRQSLGQGPEFLIYFQGTGAADDSGLPNDRFFAVRPEGSVSTLKIQRTERGDSAVYLCASSPGGANNYGYTFGSGTRLTVV.

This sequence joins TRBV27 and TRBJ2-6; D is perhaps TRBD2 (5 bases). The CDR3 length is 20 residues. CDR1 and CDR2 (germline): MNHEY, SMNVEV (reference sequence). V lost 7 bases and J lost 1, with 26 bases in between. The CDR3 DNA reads TGTGCCAGCACCCATCTGGGCCGCCGGCGACGGGATTCTGGGGCCAACGTCCTGACTTTC. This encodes CASTHLGRRRRDSGANVLTF.